Presented here are 26 T cell receptor beta chains from one specimen sequenced in a study of blood T cell repertoires in COVID-19. Sequencing was performed with immunoSEQ multiplex PCR; in TCRdb, only in-frame clones are kept and a portion is missing. Of hundreds of thousands of clones listed, approximately 90% are singletons. Material for sequencing was peripheral blood. The receptors come from a woman aged 18-29 years who had recovered from COVID-19.

V and J are TRBV30 and TRBJ2-3; 9 nucleotides match TRBD2. The length of the CDR3 is 16 residues. Trimming cost V 3 bases and J 1 base; bases outside gene matches: 8. Germline assignment: CDR1 GTSNPN and CDR2 SVGIG (reference sequence). The CDR3 spells CAWSWGRLAGTDTQYF. The CDR3 DNA is TGTGCCTGGAGCTGGGGACGACTAGCGGGCACAGATACGCAGTATTTT. Together with reference TRBV30 and TRBJ2-3, the CDR3 gives the full variable domain: SQTIHQWPATLVQPVGSPLSLECTVEGTSNPNLYWYRQAAGRGLQLLFYSVGIGQISSEVPQNLSASRPQDRQFILSSKKLLLSDSGFYLCAWSWGRLAGTDTQYFGPGTRLTVL.

This sequence joins TRBV5-1 and TRBJ2-1; no definite D call. Trimming shortened V by 4 bases and J by 7 bases, and 15 bases separated the two germline ends. The germline V gene encodes CDR1 SGHRS and CDR2 YFSETQ. CDR3 length: 14 amino acids. CDR3 in amino acids: CASSRRAKKNEQFF. The CDR3 DNA is TGCGCCAGCAGCCGGAGAGCGAAAAAGAATGAGCAGTTCTTC.

This chain links TRBV27 with TRBJ2-1, with 8 bases fitting TRBD1. The CDR3 totals 14 residues. The trim removed 2 bases at V and 9 bases at J, leaving 6 bases unmatched. CDR1 and CDR2 from the germline V gene are MNHEY and SMNVEV (reference sequence). The CDR3 DNA reads TGTGCCAGCAGTTTAGGCAGGGGGCCTTTTGAGCAGTTCTTC. This translates into CASSLGRGPFEQFF.

The V gene is TRBV25-1, the J gene TRBJ2-7; TRBD2 aligns across 11 bases. The CDR3 has 16 residues. From germline, CDR1 is MGHDK and CDR2 SYGVNS. The J segment lost 2 bases and the V segment lost 2 bases, leaving 5 bases of the junction unmatched. CDR3: CASSEGDSGRAYEQYV. Here the CDR3 DNA reads TGTGCCAGCAGTGAAGGCGATAGCGGGAGGGCCTACGAGCAGTACGTC.

This clone was counted once. The chain combines TRBV7-2 with TRBJ2-1; weak D call: TRBD2 (5 bases). The length of the CDR3 is 14 residues. V lost 6 bases and J lost 4, with 13 bases in between. Per the germline V gene, CDR1 is SGHTA and CDR2 is FQGNSA. The CDR3 here is CASRAEVEYNEQFF. In DNA form, the CDR3 reads TGTGCCAGCAGGGCGGAGGTGGAATACAATGAGCAGTTCTTC.

In its sample, this clone was seen a few times. Other DNA sequences within the sample encode an identical CDR3. V gene TRBV3-1 (or the pseudogene TRBV3-2) combines with J gene TRBJ1-2, with 7 nucleotides matching TRBD1. Germline-derived CDR1 and CDR2 are LGHDT and YNNKEL (reference sequence). There are 13 residues in the CDR3. V trimming: 1 base; J trimming: 4 bases; junction bases outside the gene matches: 0. CDR3 loop: CASSQGQGYGYTF. CDR3 DNA: TGTGCCAGCAGCCAAGGACAGGGCTATGGCTACACCTTC.

The chain links TRBV19 to TRBJ2-2; D may be TRBD2 (5 bases). The CDR3 is 15 amino acids. Trimming took 7 bases from V and 0 from J, leaving 12 bases between them. The germline gives CDR1 LNHDA, CDR2 SQIVND (reference sequence). The CDR3 sequence is CASKRVSANTGELFF. CDR3 coding DNA: TGTGCCAGTAAGAGGGTGTCCGCGAACACCGGGGAGCTGTTTTTT.

CDR3 region: CASSFLRGLNTGELFF. CDR3 nucleotide sequence: TGTGCCAGCAGCTTTCTCAGGGGGCTGAACACCGGGGAGCTGTTTTTT. The rearrangement links TRBV7-2 to TRBJ2-2; 8 bases fit TRBD1. CDR3 length equals 16 residues. Unmatched junction bases numbered 4, after V lost 3 bases and J lost 1 base. CDR1 and CDR2 from the germline V gene are SGHTA and FQGNSA.

The chain links TRBV5-6 to TRBJ1-2; TRBD1 agrees at 10 bases. In germline, CDR1 is SGHDT, CDR2 YYEEEE. The CDR3 covers 16 residues. The V and J ends lost 2 bases and 8 bases, in that order; junction bases with no gene match: 12. This CDR3 reads CASSLGRDRGPFGYTF. CDR3 in DNA: TGTGCCAGCAGCTTAGGCCGGGACAGGGGACCGTTCGGCTACACCTTC. Based on the CDR3 plus reference TRBV5-6 and TRBJ1-2, the full variable domain is DAGVTQSPTHLIKTRGQQVTLRCSPKSGHDTVSWYQQALGQGPQFIFQYYEEEERQRGNFPDRFSGHQFPNYSSELNVNALLLGDSALYLCASSLGRDRGPFGYTFGSGTRLTVV.

This clone has just one count. The J gene is TRBJ1-4, the V gene TRBV27, with TRBD1 as a possible D gene (6 bases). Between the trimmed V and J ends, which lost 8 bases and 5 bases, there was a span of 18 bases. This CDR3 contains 15 residues. CDR1 MNHEY and CDR2 SMNVEV come from the germline V gene (reference sequence). The CDR3 spells CASGRPGTLNEKLFF. The CDR3 region has the DNA TGTGCCAGCGGCCGACCCGGGACACTCAATGAAAAACTGTTTTTT.

The chain is built from TRBV24-1 and TRBJ2-5; tentative D call: TRBD2 (5 bases). In germline, CDR1 is KGHDR, CDR2 SFDVKD. The V end lost 4 bases, the J end lost 5 bases, and 13 bases lay between the germline ends. This CDR3 spans 14 amino acids. The chain's CDR3 is CATSDPGSQETQYF. The CDR3 region has the DNA TGTGCCACCAGTGACCCGGGGTCCCAGGAGACCCAGTACTTC.

The rearrangement uses TRBV5-1 and TRBJ1-4; TRBD1 matches 8 bases. The CDR3 spans 14 residues. Trimming took 3 bases from V and 2 from J; bases not matched to a gene: 0. Germline values: CDR1 SGHRS, CDR2 YFSETQ. Here the CDR3 reads CASSYRGTNEKLFF. CDR3 sequence (DNA): TGCGCCAGCAGCTACAGGGGGACTAATGAAAAACTGTTTTTT.

This sequence joins TRBV5-4 and TRBJ2-3; 8 bases fit TRBD2. The trim removed 0 bases at V and 7 bases at J, leaving 10 bases unmatched. There are 16 residues in the CDR3. Germline loops: CDR1 SGHNT, CDR2 YYREEE (reference sequence). In DNA, the CDR3 is TGTGCCAGCAGCTTGGATGCGCGGGAGGTCAGGAATACGCAGTATTTT. It codes for CASSLDAREVRNTQYF.

The V and J genes are TRBV9 and TRBJ1-1; 8 positions agree with TRBD1. Germline V gene sequence: CDR1 SGDLS, CDR2 YYNGEE. V was pared by 0 bases and J by 3 bases, with 4 bases of the junction left unmatched. The CDR3 is 15 residues long. The CDR3 protein is CASSVATGGYTEAFF. CDR3 coding DNA: TGTGCCAGCAGCGTAGCTACAGGGGGGTACACTGAAGCTTTCTTT.

The V gene is TRBV9, the J gene TRBJ2-3; 8 bases map to TRBD2. V lost 0 bases to trimming and J lost 5 bases; unmatched junction nucleotides: 5. In germline, CDR1 is SGDLS, CDR2 YYNGEE. This CDR3 region has 15 residues. As DNA, the CDR3 is TGTGCCAGCAGCGTAGACGGGAGGGCTCGAGATACGCAGTATTTT. It is translated as CASSVDGRARDTQYF.

The chain recombines TRBV6-5 with TRBJ2-5, with 11 bases that match TRBD1. The CDR3 runs to 15 residues. In germline, CDR1 is MNHEY, CDR2 SVGAGI. With 6 bases clipped from V and 5 bases from J, the junction kept 8 bases outside the gene matches. The CDR3: CASRPWTGGEETQYF. The CDR3, as DNA: TGTGCCAGCAGGCCCTGGACAGGGGGCGAGGAGACCCAGTACTTC.

The chain combines TRBV11-3 with TRBJ1-6; 12 nucleotides line up with TRBD1. The V segment lost 5 bases and the J segment 9 bases; nucleotides outside the gene matches: 5. The CDR3 contains 15 residues. The germline V gene encodes CDR1 SGHNT and CDR2 YENEEA. CDR3 sequence (DNA): TGTGCCAGCAGCATTGGGACAGGGGGCGTTTCACCCCTCCACTTT. Its translation: CASSIGTGGVSPLHF.

This clone was counted a single time. The chain uses TRBV6-6 and TRBJ2-1, with D uncertain. The CDR3 extends over 13 amino acids. V gave up 0 bases and J gave up 9 bases, with 9 bases separating them. CDR1 and CDR2 from the germline V gene are MNHNY and SVGAGI (reference sequence). CDR3 in DNA: TGTGCCAGCAGTTACTCGCTAGGTCCTGAGCAGTTCTTC. It encodes CASSYSLGPEQFF.

This clone was recorded only once. The V call is TRBV24-1, the J call TRBJ1-6; D call uncertain. CDR1 KGHDR and CDR2 SFDVKD come from the germline V gene. The V gene lost 4 bases and the J gene lost 8 bases, with 5 bases spanning the gap. The CDR3 sequence is 12 residues long. CDR3 nucleotide sequence: TGTGCCACCAGTGACGGGGATTCACCCCTCCACTTT. The encoded protein is CATSDGDSPLHF.

The chain recombines TRBV11-3 with TRBJ1-1; D is unresolved. V lost 3 bases and J 5 bases, leaving 7 bases between the germline ends. Germline CDR1 is SGHNT and CDR2 is YENEEA. This CDR3 is 12 amino acids long. Here the CDR3 reads CASSFSWTEAFF. As DNA, the CDR3 is TGTGCCAGCAGCTTTAGCTGGACTGAAGCTTTCTTT.

The rearrangement uses TRBV15 and TRBJ1-6; 7 bases agree with TRBD1. Germline V gives CDR1 LNHNV, CDR2 YYDKDF (reference sequence). CDR3 length: 16 residues. Germline trimming cut 5 bases from V and 8 bases from J; bases unmatched to any gene: 12. CDR3 nucleotides: TGTGCCACCAGCCGCGACCGGGACAGTTCTCATTCACCCCTCCACTTT. This sequence encodes CATSRDRDSSHSPLHF.

The chain links TRBV4-1 to TRBJ1-3; tentative D call: TRBD1 (5 bases). Germline CDR1 MGHRA, CDR2 YSYEKL. V dropped 3 bases and J dropped 1 base, with 7 bases sitting between them. This CDR3 is built from 14 residues. The CDR3 region is CASSQPGSGNTIYF. In nucleotides, the CDR3 is TGCGCCAGCAGCCAGCCAGGGTCTGGAAACACCATATATTTT.

The rearrangement uses TRBV28 and TRBJ1-6; D uncertain. This CDR3 has 15 residues. The germline V gene has CDR1 MDHEN and CDR2 SYDVKM. The V end was cut by 6 bases, the J end by 7 bases, with 16 bases between. CDR3 sequence: CASRLIQNLNSPLHF. As DNA, the CDR3 is TGTGCCAGCAGACTAATTCAGAACTTAAATTCACCCCTCCACTTT.

The chain carries TRBV3-1 (or the pseudogene TRBV3-2) and TRBJ1-1; weak D call: TRBD1 (6 bases). The CDR3 extends over 13 amino acids. The germline CDR1 and CDR2 sequences are LGHDT and YNNKEL (reference sequence). Trimming shortened V by 3 bases and J by 4 bases, and 9 bases separated the two germline ends. CDR3 in amino acids: CASSHQGRTEAFF. In nucleotides, the CDR3 is TGTGCCAGCAGCCACCAGGGGCGCACTGAAGCTTTCTTT.

V is TRBV6-2 or TRBV6-3 and J is TRBJ2-5, with D possibly being TRBD2 (6 bases). The CDR3 contains 15 residues. Trimming pared 5 bases from V and 0 bases from J, leaving 13 bases between. CDR1 and CDR2 (germline): MNHEY, SVGEGT. CDR3 loop: CASSPGSLYQETQYF. CDR3 nucleotide sequence: TGTGCCAGCAGTCCCGGGAGCTTGTACCAAGAGACCCAGTACTTC.

The count of this clone is one. This sequence joins TRBV5-6 and TRBJ1-5; TRBD1 aligns across 11 bases. The junction had 5 bases not matched to a gene; V was cut back by 4 bases and J by 8 bases. CDR1 and CDR2 (germline): SGHDT, YYEEEE. This CDR3 contains 14 residues. As DNA, the CDR3 is TGTGCCAGCAGCGTCGGACAGGGGGCAGAGCCCCAGCATTTT. Translated, it gives CASSVGQGAEPQHF.